Below are 14 T cell receptor beta chains sequenced from a single sample in a study of blood T cell repertoires in COVID-19 (dated by TCRdb to the early 2020s). The protocol used for the library was the immunoSEQ multiplex PCR assay. This immuneACCESS table, as held by TCRdb, lists in-frame sequences with V and J called but not all clones. Of the missing ones, under half trace to an unresolved V gene in checked studies; the others have no known cause. In this sample the table shows 150,000 or so clones, around nine tenths of which occur a single time. About 18% of the sample lies in the top ten. Material for sequencing was peripheral blood. These TCRs come from a man between 60 and 70 years old with active or convalescent COVID-19.

This chain connects TRBV7-2 to TRBJ2-7; 7 bases are a match to TRBD2. J lost 3 bases, V lost 5 bases, and 4 bases had no gene match. The CDR3 runs to 13 residues. CDR1 and CDR2 (germline): SGHTA, FQGNSA. The CDR3 coding sequence is TGTGCCAGCAGCAGCCGGGGGGACTACGAGCAGTACTTC. Its protein product is CASSSRGDYEQYF.

This chain links TRBV3-1 (or the pseudogene TRBV3-2) with TRBJ2-7, with 13 bases lining up with TRBD2. The CDR3 contains 17 residues. V lost 4 bases, J lost 6 bases, and 12 bases stayed unmatched. Germline V CDR1 and CDR2: LGHDT, YNNKEL (reference sequence). CDR3 amino acids: CASSPHRGTSGISEQYF. CDR3 nucleotide sequence: TGTGCCAGCAGCCCCCACAGAGGGACTAGCGGGATTAGCGAGCAGTACTTC.

The V gene is TRBV5-1, the J gene TRBJ2-3; D is perhaps TRBD2 (7 bases). Germline CDR1 and CDR2: SGHRS and YFSETQ. Trimming stripped 0 bases from V and 4 bases from J, with 12 bases between. CDR3 size: 15 residues. CDR3 sequence (DNA): TGCGCCAGCAGCTTGGCCGGCGGGGGCTCAGATACGCAGTATTTT. Translation: CASSLAGGGSDTQYF.

The chain carries TRBV2 and TRBJ2-2; 7 nucleotides agree with TRBD2. Germline trimming cut 7 bases from V and 0 bases from J; bases unmatched to any gene: 5. The CDR3 runs to 15 residues. Germline values: CDR1 SNHLY, CDR2 FYNNEI. CDR3 nucleotide sequence: TGTGCCAGCAAACGCGGGGGAGCGAACACCGGGGAGCTGTTTTTT. Protein product: CASKRGGANTGELFF.

The V gene is TRBV6-5, the J gene TRBJ1-2; no firm D call. The CDR3 sequence is 12 residues long. The germline gives CDR1 MNHEY, CDR2 SVGAGI. V lost 8 bases, J lost 2 bases, and 9 bases lay in between. CDR3 protein: CASLTPNYGYTF. Here the CDR3 DNA reads TGTGCCAGCTTGACTCCAAACTATGGCTACACCTTC.

This clone was seen only once. The chain uses TRBV6-1 and TRBJ1-2; no firm D call. V was pared by 0 bases and J by 9 bases, with 17 bases between. This CDR3 is built from 15 residues. Germline V gene data show CDR1 as MNHNS and CDR2 as SASEGT. This chain's CDR3 is CASSEAVATFNRYTF. The CDR3 region has the DNA TGTGCCAGCAGTGAAGCGGTTGCCACATTTAACCGCTACACCTTC.

This rearrangement joins TRBV19 to TRBJ2-1; 7 positions agree with TRBD2. The J segment lost 4 bases and the V segment lost 7 bases, leaving 13 bases of the junction unmatched. CDR1 and CDR2 (germline): LNHDA, SQIVND (reference sequence). This CDR3 region has 16 residues. The CDR3 nucleotides read TGTGCCAGTACCCCGAAAGGACTAGTCCCTTACAATGAGCAGTTCTTC. Translation: CASTPKGLVPYNEQFF.

The chain joins TRBV6-4 to TRBJ2-2, with 10 bases that match TRBD1. The junction had 3 bases not matched to a gene; V was cut back by 6 bases and J by 2 bases. Germline lookup yields CDR1 MRHNA and CDR2 SNTAGT. CDR3 length: 15 amino acids. The DNA of the CDR3 is TGTGCCAGCAGACCGACAGGGGGCAACACCGGGGAGCTGTTTTTT. Translating it yields CASRPTGGNTGELFF.

This sequence joins TRBV18 and TRBJ1-5; perhaps TRBD1 as D (5 bases). Trimming left V 3 bases short and J 0 bases short, with 6 bases between. CDR1 and CDR2 (germline): KGHSH, LQKENI. The CDR3 length is 14 residues. The CDR3 nucleotides read TGTGCCAGCTCACCGGGGCATAGCAATCAGCCCCAGCATTTT. Translating gives CASSPGHSNQPQHF. Supplemented by reference TRBV18 and TRBJ1-5, the full variable domain reads NAGVMQNPRHLVRRRGQEARLRCSPMKGHSHVYWYRQLPEEGLKFMVYLQKENIIDESGMPKERFSAEFPKEGPSILRIQQVVRGDSAAYFCASSPGHSNQPQHFGDGTRLSIL.

V and J are TRBV29-1 and TRBJ1-2, with 8 bases lining up with TRBD1. Germline V gene lookup returns CDR1 SQVTM and CDR2 ANQGSEA. V shed 6 bases, J shed 6 bases, and the junction held 9 bases outside the gene matches. The CDR3 consists of 13 residues. For the CDR3, the DNA is TGCAGCGTCTGCATCAGGGGGCGCGATGGCTACACCTTC. It is translated as CSVCIRGRDGYTF.

The chain joins TRBV19 to TRBJ2-1; TRBD2 agrees at 8 bases. Trimming took 8 bases from V and 3 from J; bases not matched to a gene: 6. This CDR3 is built from 14 residues. The germline CDR1 and CDR2 sequences are LNHDA and SQIVND (reference sequence). The CDR3 coding sequence is TGTGCCAGTTCCTCGGGGGGGGACTACAATGAGCAGTTCTTC. Encoded protein: CASSSGGDYNEQFF. The entire variable domain, with the rest obtained from reference TRBV19 and TRBJ2-1, is as follows: DGGITQSPKYLFRKEGQNVTLSCEQNLNHDAMYWYRQDPGQGLRLIYYSQIVNDFQKGDIAEGYSVSREKKESFPLTVTSAQKNPTAFYLCASSSGGDYNEQFFGPGTRLTVL.

V is TRBV3-1 (or the pseudogene TRBV3-2) and J is TRBJ2-3; D is undetermined. Germline assignment: CDR1 LGHDT and CDR2 YNNKEL (reference sequence). The CDR3 loop spans 17 amino acids. V dropped 4 bases and J dropped 0 bases, with 17 bases sitting between them. For the CDR3, the DNA is TGTGCCAGCAGCCCCTCAGGCGCCGGATTTAGCACAGATACGCAGTATTTT. Translation gives CASSPSGAGFSTDTQYF.

The chain combines TRBV7-8 with TRBJ2-7; tentatively, D is TRBD1 (5 bases). There are 14 residues in the CDR3. CDR1 is SGHVS, CDR2 FQNEAQ, per germline. V gave up 1 base and J gave up 1 base, with 8 bases separating them. The CDR3: CASSLEGQSYEQYF. CDR3 DNA sequence: TGTGCCAGCAGCTTAGAAGGACAATCCTACGAGCAGTACTTC. The full variable domain, completed using reference TRBV7-8 and TRBJ2-7, is GAGVSQSPRYKVAKRGQDVALRCDPISGHVSLFWYQQALGQGPEFLTYFQNEAQLDKSGLPSDRFFAERPEGSVSTLKIQRTQQEDSAVYLCASSLEGQSYEQYFGPGTRLTVT.

The chain carries TRBV7-2 and TRBJ2-7; possible D gene TRBD2, 6 bases. CDR1 and CDR2 from the germline V gene are SGHTA and FQGNSA. The germline V and J ends were trimmed by 0 bases and 7 bases, with 7 bases remaining between them. The CDR3 is made up of 12 amino acids. The CDR3 loop is CASSLAEGEQYF. CDR3 in DNA: TGTGCCAGCAGCTTAGCGGAGGGAGAGCAGTACTTC.